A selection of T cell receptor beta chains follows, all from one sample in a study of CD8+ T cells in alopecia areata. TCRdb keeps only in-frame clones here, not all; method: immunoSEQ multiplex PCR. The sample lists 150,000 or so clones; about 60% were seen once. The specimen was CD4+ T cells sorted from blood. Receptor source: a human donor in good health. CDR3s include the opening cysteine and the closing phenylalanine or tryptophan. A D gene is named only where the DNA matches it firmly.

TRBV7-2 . CASSRQRAGEQYF
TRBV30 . CAWKGVNTEAFF
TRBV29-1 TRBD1 CSVGTGAASNQPQHF
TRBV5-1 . CASSGGTANTQYF
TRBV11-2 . CASSPLRTHTNEQFF
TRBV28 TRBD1 CASSALLEGQGRNTIYF
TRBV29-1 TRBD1 CSVFGTAGETQYF
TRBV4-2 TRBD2 CASSQGRGLAVKETQYF
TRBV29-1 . CSVFGGGEAFF
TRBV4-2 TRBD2 CASSPGGTQLNIQYF
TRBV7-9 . CASSPTVHEQFF
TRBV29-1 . CSVTLDTSTQYF
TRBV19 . CASSIRGNEQFF
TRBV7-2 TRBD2 CASSLLAGSYEQYF
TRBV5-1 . CASKPGASGKLFF
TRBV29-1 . CSARTDSNQPQHF
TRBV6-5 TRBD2 CASSYPGGGETQYF
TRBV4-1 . CASSQDTTPQPQHF
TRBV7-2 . CASSEQRGNQPQHF
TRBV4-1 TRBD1 CASSRTGTGLSNYGYTF
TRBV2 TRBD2 CASDSGRAGSQYF
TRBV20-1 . CSAGLQETQYF
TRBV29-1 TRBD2 CSVSGTSGLSYEQYF
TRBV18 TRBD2 CASSPRSGLAVNEQFF
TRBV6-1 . CASSEDRIRENIQYF
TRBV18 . CASSPQSGAGGYTF
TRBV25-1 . CASSAQGYEQYF
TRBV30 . CAWSVLREQYF
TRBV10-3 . CAISVSGGYEQYF
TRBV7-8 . CASSLVNEQFF
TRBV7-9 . CASSSVTASYGYTF
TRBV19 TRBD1 CASRPTRDRSYEQYF
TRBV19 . CASKTTENTEAFF
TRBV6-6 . CASTPKARANYGYTF
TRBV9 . CASSVGTGTDTQYF
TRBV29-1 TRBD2 CSVPGGPTVGETQYF
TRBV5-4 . CASSLVAAHGYTF
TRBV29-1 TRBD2 CSVPGLGTDTQYF
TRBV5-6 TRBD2 CASSLGGRPHNEQFF
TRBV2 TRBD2 CASKYLGLGGTDTQYF
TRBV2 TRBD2 CASSGGGGSYNEQFF
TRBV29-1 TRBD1 CSVGGTGLVNEQFF
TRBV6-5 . CASSYFGGTETQYF
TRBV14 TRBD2 CASSQVLVGTSQFF
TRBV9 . CASSVASRYQETQYF
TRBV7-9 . CASSVSGFFYNEQFF
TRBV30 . CAWGPPPSDTQYF
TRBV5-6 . CASSLRVGYEQYF
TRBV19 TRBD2 CASSRIAGAGYNEQFF
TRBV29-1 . CSATGLSLGINIQYF
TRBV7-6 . CASSSTDTHTQYF
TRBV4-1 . CASRQDSTDTQYF
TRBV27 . CASSRRSSRGYNEQFF